The present TCR beta chain was sequenced within a study of graft-versus-host responses after intestinal transplantation. Study in general: Every one of the recipients received anti-thymocyte globulin induction and afterwards took tacrolimus and steroids for about 3 years.

Sequenced by immunoSEQ multiplex PCR; TCRdb stores in-frame clones only, minus some. The data hold tens of thousands of clones, with 90% to 95% observed a single time. Per the germline V gene, CDR1 is LNHNV and CDR2 is YYDKDF (reference sequence). The CDR3 is 15 amino acids. The V segment lost 3 bases and the J segment 0 bases; nucleotides outside the gene matches: 1. As for this clone: As yet, its antigen is unknown.

The study's findings and limits: After transplant, early declines in HvG clones were associated with peak levels of circulating GvH clones.

Sequencing used PBMCs, obtained 750 to 800 days after a first intestinal transplant, on the day of a second. The chain couples TRBV15 to TRBJ2-7; 11 bases are a match to TRBD2. The origin of this receptor is a human patient who received an intestinal transplant, so some T cells may come from the graft donor. CDR3 in amino acids: CATSRGLAASYEQYF. CDR3 nucleotide sequence: TGTGCCACCAGCAGGGGACTAGCGGCCTCCTACGAGCAGTACTTC.